This TCR beta chain came from a study of T cells in Graves' hyperthyroidism and ophthalmopathy. Study-wide results and limits: Most clonotypes that expanded in the thyroid above 0.001 also showed up in blood.

The germline V and J ends were trimmed by 0 bases and 0 bases, with 9 bases remaining between them. From germline, CDR1 is MNHEY and CDR2 SMNVEV (reference sequence). This CDR3 region has 16 residues. This clonotype came up many times. Its antigen remains unidentified. Patients were excluded for uncontrolled infection, other autoimmune disease, pregnancy or lactation. Isolation of PBMCs was performed on 8.5 to 10 ml fresh peripheral blood. Using RNA transcripts as the source, TCR beta CDR3 regions were amplified. During a first-round RT-PCR of the TCR CDR3, the HTBI primer set was used. TCRdb re-analysed the multiplex PCR reads in MiXCR, keeping a single row per CDR3 protein. Here the sample spans about 400,000 distinct CDR3 sequences, 15% to 19% being singletons.

This TCR derives from a woman under 30 with Graves' hyperthyroidism. The V and J genes are TRBV27 and TRBJ2-1; D remains ambiguous. Specimen: blood. The CDR3 DNA reads as TGTGCCAGCAGTTTATCGATAGGATTCTCCTACAATGAGCAGTTCTTC. It encodes CASSLSIGFSYNEQFF.